What follows describes a single T cell receptor beta chain. CDR1 is SGHVS and CDR2 is FQNEAQ in the germline V gene. The V gene lost 0 bases and the J gene lost 5 bases, with 10 bases spanning the gap. The CDR3 consists of 14 residues. This sample was taken from a study of blood T cell repertoires in COVID-19. Methods used by the authors: Reference gene primers were amplified, and this amplification served to estimate nucleated cell counts. TCRdb's copy holds only in-frame clones and misses some; the assay was immunoSEQ multiplex PCR. The D gene and trimming were derived from the DNA, and the V and J assignments and clone size from that table. Of 55,000 to 65,000 clones listed, approximately 88% were seen once; the top ten hold roughly 10%.

The genes are TRBV7-8 and TRBJ2-5; D gene uncertain. The receptor was isolated from a young man with COVID-19, enrolled during active disease. Sequences were obtained from peripheral blood. As DNA, the CDR3 is TGTGCCAGCAGCTTAGCCGGCGGTTATGAGACCCAGTACTTC. Translation: CASSLAGGYETQYF.